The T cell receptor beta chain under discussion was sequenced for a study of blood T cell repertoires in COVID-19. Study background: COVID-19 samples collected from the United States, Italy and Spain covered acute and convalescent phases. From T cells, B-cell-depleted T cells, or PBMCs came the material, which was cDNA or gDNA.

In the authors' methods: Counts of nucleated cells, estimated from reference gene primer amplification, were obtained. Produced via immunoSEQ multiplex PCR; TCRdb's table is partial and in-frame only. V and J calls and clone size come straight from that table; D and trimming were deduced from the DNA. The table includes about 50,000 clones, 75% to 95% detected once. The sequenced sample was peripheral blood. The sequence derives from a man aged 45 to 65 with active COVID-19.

CDR3 in amino acids: CASSELGGGQPQHF. The DNA of the CDR3 is TGTGCCAGCAGCGAGCTAGGGGGGGGTCAGCCCCAGCATTTT. The J gene is TRBJ1-5, the V gene TRBV6-2 or TRBV6-3, with TRBD1 as a possible D gene (6 bases). The germline V gene has CDR1 MNHEY and CDR2 SVGEGT. Trimming took 6 bases from V and 6 from J, leaving 15 bases between them. The CDR3 extends over 14 amino acids.